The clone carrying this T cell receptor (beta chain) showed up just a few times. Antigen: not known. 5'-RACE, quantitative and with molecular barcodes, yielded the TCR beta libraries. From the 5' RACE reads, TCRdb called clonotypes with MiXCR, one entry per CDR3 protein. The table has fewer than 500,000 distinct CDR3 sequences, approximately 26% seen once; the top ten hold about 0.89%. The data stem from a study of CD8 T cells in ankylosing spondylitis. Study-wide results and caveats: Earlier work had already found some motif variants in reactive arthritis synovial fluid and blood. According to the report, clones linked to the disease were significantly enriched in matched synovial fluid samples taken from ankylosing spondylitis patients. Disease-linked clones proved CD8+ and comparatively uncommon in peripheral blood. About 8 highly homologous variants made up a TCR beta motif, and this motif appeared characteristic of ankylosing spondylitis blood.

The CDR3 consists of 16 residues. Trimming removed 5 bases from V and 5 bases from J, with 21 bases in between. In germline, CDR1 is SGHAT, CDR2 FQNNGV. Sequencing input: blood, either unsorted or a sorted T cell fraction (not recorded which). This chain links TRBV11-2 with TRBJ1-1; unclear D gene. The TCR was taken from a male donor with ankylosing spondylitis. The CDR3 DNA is TGTGCCAGCAGCCCACCAAGGGCCGAGGGCGAGACTGAAGCTTTCTTT. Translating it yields CASSPPRAEGETEAFF.